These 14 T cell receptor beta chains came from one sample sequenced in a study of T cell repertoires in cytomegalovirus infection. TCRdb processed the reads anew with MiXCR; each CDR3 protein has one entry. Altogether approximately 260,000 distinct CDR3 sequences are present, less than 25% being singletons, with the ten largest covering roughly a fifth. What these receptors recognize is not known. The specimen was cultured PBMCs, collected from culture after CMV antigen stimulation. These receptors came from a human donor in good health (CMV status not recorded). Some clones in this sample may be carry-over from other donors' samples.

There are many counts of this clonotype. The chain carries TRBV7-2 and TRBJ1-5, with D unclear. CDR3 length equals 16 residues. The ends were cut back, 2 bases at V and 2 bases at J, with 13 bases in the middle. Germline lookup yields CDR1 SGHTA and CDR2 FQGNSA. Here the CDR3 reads CASSLLAGSRNQPQHF. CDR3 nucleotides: TGTGCCAGCAGCTTACTGGCCGGGTCCCGCAATCAGCCCCAGCATTTT.

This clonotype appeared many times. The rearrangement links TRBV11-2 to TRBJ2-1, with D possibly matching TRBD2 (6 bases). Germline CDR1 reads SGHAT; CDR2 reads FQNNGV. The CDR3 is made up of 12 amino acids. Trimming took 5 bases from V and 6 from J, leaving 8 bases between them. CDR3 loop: CASSGTVNEQFF. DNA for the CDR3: TGTGCCAGCAGCGGGACTGTCAATGAGCAGTTCTTC.

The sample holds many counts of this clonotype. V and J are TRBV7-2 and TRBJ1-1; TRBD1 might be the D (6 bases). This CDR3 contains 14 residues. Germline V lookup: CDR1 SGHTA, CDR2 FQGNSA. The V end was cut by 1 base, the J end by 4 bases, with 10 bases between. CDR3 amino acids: CASSLEGVSTEAFF. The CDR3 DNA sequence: TGTGCCAGCAGCTTAGAGGGGGTCAGCACTGAAGCTTTCTTT.

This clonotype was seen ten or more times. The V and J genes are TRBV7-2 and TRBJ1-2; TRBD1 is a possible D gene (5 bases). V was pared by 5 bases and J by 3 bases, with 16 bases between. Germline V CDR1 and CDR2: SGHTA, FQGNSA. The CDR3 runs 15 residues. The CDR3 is CASSRNGGGDYGYTF. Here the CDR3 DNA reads TGTGCCAGCAGCCGGAATGGGGGTGGGGACTATGGCTACACCTTC.

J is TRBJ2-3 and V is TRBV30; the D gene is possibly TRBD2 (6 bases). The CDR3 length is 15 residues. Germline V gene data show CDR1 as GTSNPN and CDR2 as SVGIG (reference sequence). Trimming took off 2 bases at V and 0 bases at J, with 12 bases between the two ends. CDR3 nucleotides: TGTGCCTGGAGTAGCGGCGGGACTAGCACAGATACGCAGTATTTT. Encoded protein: CAWSSGGTSTDTQYF.

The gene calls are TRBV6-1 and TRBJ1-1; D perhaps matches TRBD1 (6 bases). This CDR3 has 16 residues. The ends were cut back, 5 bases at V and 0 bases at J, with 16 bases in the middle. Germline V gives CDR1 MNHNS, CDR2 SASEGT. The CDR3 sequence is CASSSPGGRMNTEAFF. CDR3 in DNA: TGTGCCAGCAGTTCGCCTGGGGGGCGGATGAACACTGAAGCTTTCTTT.

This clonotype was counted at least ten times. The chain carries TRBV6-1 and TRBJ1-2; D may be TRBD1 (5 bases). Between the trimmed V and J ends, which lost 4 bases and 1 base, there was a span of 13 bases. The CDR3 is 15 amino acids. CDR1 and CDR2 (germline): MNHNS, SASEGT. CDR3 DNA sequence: TGTGCCAGCAGTGCAGGGCTGAACCTTAACTATGGCTACACCTTC. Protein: CASSAGLNLNYGYTF.

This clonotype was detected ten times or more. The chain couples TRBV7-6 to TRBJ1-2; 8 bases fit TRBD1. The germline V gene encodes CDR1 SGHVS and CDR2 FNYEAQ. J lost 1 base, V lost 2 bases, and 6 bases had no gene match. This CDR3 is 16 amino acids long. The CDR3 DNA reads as TGTGCCAGCAGCTTACTCGCAGGGGGCGATAACTATGGCTACACCTTC. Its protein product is CASSLLAGGDNYGYTF.

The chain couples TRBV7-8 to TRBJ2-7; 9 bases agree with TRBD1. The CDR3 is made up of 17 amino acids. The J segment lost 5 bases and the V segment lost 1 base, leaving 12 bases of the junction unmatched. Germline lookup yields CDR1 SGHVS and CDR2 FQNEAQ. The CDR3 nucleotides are TGTGCCAGCAGCTTAGTGGTATTGGGACAGGGTCTACACGAGCAGTACTTC. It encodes CASSLVVLGQGLHEQYF.

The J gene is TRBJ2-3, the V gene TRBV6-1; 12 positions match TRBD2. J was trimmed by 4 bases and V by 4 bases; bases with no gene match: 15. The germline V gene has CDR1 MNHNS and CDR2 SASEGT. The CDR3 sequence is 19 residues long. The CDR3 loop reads CASSANLIGLAGIADTQYF. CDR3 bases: TGTGCCAGCAGTGCAAACCTGATCGGACTAGCGGGAATTGCAGATACGCAGTATTTT.

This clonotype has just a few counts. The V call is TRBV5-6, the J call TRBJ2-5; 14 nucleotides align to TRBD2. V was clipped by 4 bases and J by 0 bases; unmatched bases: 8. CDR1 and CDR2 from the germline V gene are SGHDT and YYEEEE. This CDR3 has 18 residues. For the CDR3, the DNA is TGTGCCAGCAGCACCGGACTAGCGGGAGGACTATACCAAGAGACCCAGTACTTC. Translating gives CASSTGLAGGLYQETQYF.

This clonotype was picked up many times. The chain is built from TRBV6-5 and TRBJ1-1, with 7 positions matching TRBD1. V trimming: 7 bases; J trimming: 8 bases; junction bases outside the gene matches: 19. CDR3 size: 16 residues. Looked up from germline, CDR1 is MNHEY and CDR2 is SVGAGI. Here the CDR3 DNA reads TGTGCCAGCACCGCACCCCGGACAGGTACCCTAAAGGAAGCTTTCTTT. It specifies CASTAPRTGTLKEAFF.

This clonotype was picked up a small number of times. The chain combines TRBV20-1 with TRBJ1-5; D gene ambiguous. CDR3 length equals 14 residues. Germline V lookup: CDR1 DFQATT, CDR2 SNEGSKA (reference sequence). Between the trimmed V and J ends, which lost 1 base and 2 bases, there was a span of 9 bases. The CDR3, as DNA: TGCAGTGCTAGAGGGGGTGATCGCAATCAGCCCCAGCATTTT. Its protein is CSARGGDRNQPQHF.

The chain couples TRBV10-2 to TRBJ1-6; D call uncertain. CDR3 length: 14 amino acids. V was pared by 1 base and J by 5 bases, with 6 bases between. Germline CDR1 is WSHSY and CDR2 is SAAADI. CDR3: CASSEYRDNSPLHF. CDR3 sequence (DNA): TGCGCCAGCAGTGAGTACAGAGATAATTCACCCCTCCACTTT.